This T cell receptor (beta chain) was observed in a study of T cells after yellow fever vaccination. General study points: Clones from primary vaccination mostly reappeared after the booster (96% CD4, roughly 87% CD8). Of the clonotypes, a small share occurred in both CD4 and CD8 compartments. Compared with primary, the secondary response was weaker and peaked at day 5, not 15.

With regard to this clonotype: The antigen is unknown.

Germline CDR1 and CDR2: SGHVS and FNYEAQ. Trimming took off 5 bases at V and 5 bases at J, with 12 bases between the two ends. This CDR3 spans 14 amino acids. 5'RACE template switching generated TCR cDNA, adding a universal primer site and UMIs. Using its own MiXCR run on the 5' RACE reads, TCRdb lists one record per CDR3 protein. The sample gives 610,000 or so distinct CDR3 sequences, more than 9% of which show up once; about 15% is in the top ten. The source of this sequence is a man aged 25-45 years who received the YFV17D yellow fever vaccine. Sequences were derived from PBMCs, sampled on the day of the yellow fever booster vaccination. The V and J genes are TRBV7-6 and TRBJ2-2, with D perhaps matching TRBD1 (5 bases). The CDR3 reads CASSQRTPTGELFF. DNA for the CDR3: TGTGCCAGCAGCCAACGGACACCAACCGGGGAGCTGTTTTTT.